What follows are 21 T cell receptor beta chains derived from one specimen sequenced in a study of tumor and adjacent non-tumor tissue in lung cancer. TCRbeta libraries were built with three rounds of nested PCR, modified from ARM-PCR. TCRdb redid the calling of the multiplex PCR reads with MiXCR, one entry per CDR3 protein. The sample contains 70,000 to 90,000 distinct CDR3 sequences, around 80% of which appear only once. No cell sorting was done before RNA was extracted from the tissue. This non-tumor lung sample came from over 3 cm beyond the tumor edge. Material: distant non-tumor lung tissue. Receptors were obtained from a man between 60 and 70 years old with non-small cell lung cancer.

As to this clonotype: The junction departs from the called germline gene at one end, perhaps through a read error. V gene TRBV4-2 combines with J gene TRBJ2-1; 8 bases agree with TRBD2. CDR1 and CDR2 (germline): LGHNA, YNFKEQ. The CDR3 covers 15 residues. This chain's CDR3 is CSSSREAGGSNEQFF. The CDR3 DNA sequence: TGTTCCAGCAGCCGAGAGGCGGGGGGAAGCAATGAGCAGTTCTTC.

Points on this clonotype: At one boundary the junction diverges from the germline segment, which might be a read error. The chain links TRBV11-2 to TRBJ2-5; D is perhaps TRBD2 (5 bases). The CDR3 is 13 residues long. Germline assignment: CDR1 SGHAT and CDR2 FQNNGV. CDR3 bases: TGTACCAGCACCTCTACACGGGAAGAGACACAGTACTTC. Its protein product is CTSTSTREETQYF.

The chain combines TRBV20-1 with TRBJ2-1, with 11 bases lining up with TRBD1. The CDR3 covers 12 residues. Germline CDR1 reads DFQATT; CDR2 reads SNEGSKA (reference sequence). Trimming cost V 7 bases and J 10 bases; bases outside gene matches: 6. CDR3 bases: TGCAGTGTTAGGACAGGGGGCAACGAGCAGTTCTTC. This gives the protein CSVRTGGNEQFF.

This clonotype occurred once. The rearrangement joins TRBV29-1 to TRBJ1-2, with 7 bases fitting TRBD1. Germline CDR1 is SQVTM and CDR2 is ANQGSEA. This CDR3 has 13 amino acids. The trim removed 4 bases at V and 4 bases at J, leaving 6 bases unmatched. The CDR3 coding sequence is TGCAGCGTTGCAGTACAGGGGACCTATGGCTACACCTTC. This translates into CSVAVQGTYGYTF.

In regard to this clonotype: Compared with germline, one end of the junction differs, possibly owing to a read error. The gene calls are TRBV12-3 or TRBV12-4 and TRBJ1-5; maybe TRBD1 (5 bases). CDR3 length equals 17 residues. The CDR3 loop reads CASTLRTWGEVRQPQHF. The CDR3 nucleotides are TGTGCCAGCACTTTACGCACCTGGGGGGAGGTCCGTCAGCCCCAGCATTTT.

With regard to this clonotype: The junction does not match germline at one end; this may be a read error. This chain connects TRBV6-6 to TRBJ2-1; TRBD2 matches at 11 bases. The CDR3 has 15 residues. The germline V gene has CDR1 MNHNY and CDR2 SVGAGI (reference sequence). The CDR3 sequence is CASSQLAGVHNERFF. CDR3 DNA: TGTGCGAGCAGTCAACTAGCGGGAGTACACAATGAGCGGTTCTTC.

A remark on this clonotype: With a much larger clone just one base away, this may be a read error. This sequence joins TRBV6-6 and TRBJ2-1, with D maybe TRBD2 (5 bases). The germline V gene encodes CDR1 MNHNY and CDR2 SVGAGI (reference sequence). This CDR3 is built from 16 residues. V was shortened by 4 bases and J by 7 bases, with 20 bases between the two germline ends. The CDR3 nucleotides are TGTGCCAGCAGTTTAGCACCCTGGACGGGGTGTAATGAGCAGTTCTTC. The encoded protein is CASSLAPWTGCNEQFF.

In regard to this clonotype: At one end the junction does not follow the germline gene, possibly because of a read error. V and J are TRBV30 and TRBJ2-7, with D uncertain. Germline lookup yields CDR1 GTSNPN and CDR2 SVGIG (reference sequence). This CDR3 is built from 14 residues. CDR3 loop: CARSVSERLYEQYF. The CDR3 DNA reads as TGTGCCCGGAGTGTTTCGGAGCGCCTCTACGAGCAGTACTTC.

Comment on this clonotype: One end of the junction fails to match germline, which may point to a read error. The chain carries TRBV10-1 and TRBJ2-4, with D maybe TRBD2 (5 bases). The CDR3 is 13 amino acids. Germline CDR1 is WNHNN and CDR2 is SYGVQD (reference sequence). This CDR3 reads CANSGDGMGIQYF. The CDR3 DNA reads TGCGCCAACAGTGGTGACGGGATGGGGATTCAGTACTTC.

About this clonotype: Its ends do not fully match the called genes, so a read error is possible. The chain recombines TRBV11-2 with TRBJ2-3; 8 bases are shared with TRBD2. The CDR3 is 15 amino acids. From germline, CDR1 is SGHAT and CDR2 FQNNGV. In DNA, the CDR3 is TGTGTCAGCAGCTTTCCCACGGGGGGGGCATATACGCAGTATTTT. Amino acid sequence: CVSSFPTGGAYTQYF.

On this clonotype: The germline gene is not matched at one end of the junction; a read error may be the cause. J is TRBJ1-5 and V is TRBV6-1, with TRBD1 as a possible D gene (5 bases). Per germline, CDR1 MNHNS and CDR2 SASEGT. The CDR3 has 14 residues. The CDR3 bases are TGTGCCAGTGGGGGACGGTATAGCAATCAGCCCCACCATTTT. It is translated as CASGGRYSNQPHHF.

This clonotype was counted many times. With a much larger clone just one base away, this may be a read error. The V call is TRBV4-2, the J call TRBJ2-3; TRBD2 matches 11 bases. This CDR3 spans 15 amino acids. The germline V gene has CDR1 LGHNA and CDR2 YNFKEQ. The CDR3 loop is CAGSPTSGMADTQYF. CDR3 DNA: TGTGCCGGCAGCCCGACTAGCGGGATGGCAGATACGCAGTATTTT.

A remark on this clonotype: One end of the junction fails to match germline, which may point to a read error. J is TRBJ2-2 and V is TRBV29-1; D perhaps matches TRBD1 (6 bases). The CDR3 extends over 14 amino acids. Germline loops: CDR1 SQVTM, CDR2 ANQGSEA. The CDR3 sequence: CSVARDTNTGKLSF. CDR3 DNA sequence: TGCAGCGTTGCTCGGGACACGAACACCGGGAAGCTGTCTTTT.

A word on this clonotype: The germline gene is not matched at one end of the junction; a read error may be the cause. The genes are TRBV10-3 and TRBJ2-1; 11 bases align to TRBD2. The germline gives CDR1 ENHRY, CDR2 SYGVKD. The CDR3 spans 16 residues. The CDR3: CAISESGTSGYNEQLF. CDR3 sequence (DNA): TGTGCCATCAGTGAGTCGGGGACTAGCGGCTACAATGAGCAGCTCTTC.

In the case of this clonotype: One end of the junction fails to match germline, which may point to a read error. This chain uses TRBV24-1 with TRBJ1-2; 7 bases agree with TRBD1. The CDR3 extends over 15 amino acids. Germline V gene data show CDR1 as KGHDR and CDR2 as SFDVKD. The CDR3: CATSDSTGRRYGYTF. CDR3 nucleotides: TGTGCCACTAGTGACTCGACAGGGCGGAGGTATGGCTACACCTTC.

The chain is built from TRBV6-5 and TRBJ2-5; 7 bases match TRBD2. Trimming at V came to 7 bases and at J to 10 bases, leaving 15 bases not matched to a gene. The CDR3 is made up of 14 amino acids. Germline V CDR1 and CDR2: MNHEY, SVGAGI. The CDR3 is CASIVTGTAGVQYF. The CDR3 bases are TGTGCCAGCATTGTTACCGGGACCGCGGGGGTCCAGTACTTC.

With respect to this clonotype: The germline gene is not matched at one end of the junction; a read error may be the cause. The rearrangement joins TRBV4-3 to TRBJ1-1; D gene uncertain. Germline V CDR1 and CDR2: LGHNA, YSLEER. The CDR3 runs 15 residues. The CDR3 here is CASSQSFRLNTEASF. The CDR3 DNA reads as TGCGCCAGCAGCCAATCGTTCAGGTTGAACACTGAAGCTTCCTTT.

The chain links TRBV24-1 to TRBJ2-1; D possibly corresponds to TRBD2 (6 bases). V was trimmed by 9 bases and J by 14 bases, leaving 22 bases between them. This CDR3 spans 13 amino acids. CDR1 and CDR2 (germline): KGHDR, SFDVKD. CDR3: CATEETWGEGEFF. CDR3 sequence (DNA): TGTGCCACCGAGGAGACGTGGGGGGAAGGGGAGTTCTTC.

The genes are TRBV6-5 and TRBJ2-6, with TRBD1 as a possible D gene (6 bases). The germline V gene has CDR1 MNHEY and CDR2 SVGAGI. CDR3 size: 17 residues. The V end was cut by 7 bases, the J end by 3 bases, with 19 bases between. The CDR3 DNA is TGTGCCAGCAATTTAGCAGGGGCCAGCTATGGGGCCAACGTCCTGACTTTC. As protein: CASNLAGASYGANVLTF.

This clonotype has more than one count but fewer than ten. The chain joins TRBV11-1 to TRBJ2-1; 11 positions match TRBD2. With 2 bases clipped from V and 6 bases from J, the junction kept 9 bases outside the gene matches. Germline CDR1 SGHAT, CDR2 FQDESV (reference sequence). The CDR3 runs 17 residues. The CDR3 loop is CASSLSWLAGGSNEQFF. DNA of the CDR3: TGTGCCAGCAGCTTATCTTGGCTAGCGGGAGGCAGCAATGAGCAGTTCTTC. Supplemented by reference TRBV11-1 and TRBJ2-1, the full variable domain reads EAEVAQSPRYKITEKSQAVAFWCDPISGHATLYWYRQILGQGPELLVQFQDESVVDDSQLPKDRFSAERLKGVDSTLKIQPAELGDSAMYLCASSLSWLAGGSNEQFFGPGTRLTVL.

Worth noting for this clonotype: A read error may account for a junction end that differs from germline. The CDR3 loop reads CSARVGAIRTDTQYF. The CDR3, as DNA: TGCAGTGCGAGAGTGGGGGCCATTCGGACAGATACGCAGTATTTT. The chain uses TRBV20-1 and TRBJ2-3, with a possible D match to TRBD1 (6 bases). The CDR3 is 15 residues long. The V gene's germline CDR1 is DFQATT and CDR2 SNEGSKA (reference sequence).